This TCR beta chain appears in the sequencing data of a study of T cell changes during pregnancy in multiple sclerosis. Per the germline V gene, CDR1 is SGHTA and CDR2 is FQGNSA. The CDR3 covers 18 residues. The germline V and J ends were trimmed by 2 bases and 4 bases, with 22 bases remaining between them. Assay: immunoSEQ multiplex PCR; the TCRdb copy retains only in-frame clones and omits some. Seen here are 35,000 to 55,000 clones, about 92% observed once, and the top ten hold approximately 1.3%. This clone was seen only a few times. The sequenced sample was peripheral blood. The sequence derives from a female donor with multiple sclerosis, enrolled in a pregnancy study. V is TRBV7-2 and J is TRBJ2-3; D is undetermined. CDR3 sequence (DNA): TGTGCCAGCAGCTTAAGCCTCTCGGGCTGGAAAGTCCCAGATACGCAGTATTTT. This gives the protein CASSLSLSGWKVPDTQYF.